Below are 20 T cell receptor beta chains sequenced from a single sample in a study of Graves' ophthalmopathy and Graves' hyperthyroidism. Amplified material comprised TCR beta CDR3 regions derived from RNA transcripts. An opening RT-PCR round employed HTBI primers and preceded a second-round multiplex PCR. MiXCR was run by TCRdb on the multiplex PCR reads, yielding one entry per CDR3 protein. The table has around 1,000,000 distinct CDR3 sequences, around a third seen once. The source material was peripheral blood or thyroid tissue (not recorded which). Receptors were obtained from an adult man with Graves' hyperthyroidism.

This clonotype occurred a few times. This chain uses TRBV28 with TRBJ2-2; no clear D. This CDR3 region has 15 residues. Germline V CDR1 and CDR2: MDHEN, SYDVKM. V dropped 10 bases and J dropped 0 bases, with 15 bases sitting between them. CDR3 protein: CATRRVLANTGELFF. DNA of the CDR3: TGTGCCACCCGTCGTGTACTCGCGAACACCGGGGAGCTGTTTTTT.

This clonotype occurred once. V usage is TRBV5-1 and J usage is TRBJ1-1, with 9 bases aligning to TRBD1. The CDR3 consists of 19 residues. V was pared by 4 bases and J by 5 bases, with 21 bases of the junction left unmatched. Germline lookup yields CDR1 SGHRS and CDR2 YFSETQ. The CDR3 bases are TGCGCCAGCAGCCACCCCTTAAGACAGGGGGGCGACGGTGAGACTGAAGCTTTCTTT. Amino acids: CASSHPLRQGGDGETEAFF.

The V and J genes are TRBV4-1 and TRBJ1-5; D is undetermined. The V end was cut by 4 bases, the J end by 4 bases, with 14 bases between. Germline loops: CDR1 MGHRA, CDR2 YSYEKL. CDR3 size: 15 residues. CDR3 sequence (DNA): TGCGCCAGCAGCCCCCAAGGGCAAGTGAATCAGCCCCAGCATTTT. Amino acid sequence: CASSPQGQVNQPQHF.

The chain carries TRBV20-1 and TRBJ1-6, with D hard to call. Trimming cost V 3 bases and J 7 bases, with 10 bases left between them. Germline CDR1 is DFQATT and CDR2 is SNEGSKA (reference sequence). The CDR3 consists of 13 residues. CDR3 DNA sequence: TGCAGTGCTAGGCGTATGTACAATTCACCCCTCCACTTT. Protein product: CSARRMYNSPLHF.

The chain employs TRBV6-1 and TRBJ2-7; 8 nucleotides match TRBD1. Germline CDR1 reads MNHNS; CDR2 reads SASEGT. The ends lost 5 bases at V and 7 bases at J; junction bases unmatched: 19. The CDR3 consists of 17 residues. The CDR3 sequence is CASSQRGLRGQELEQYF. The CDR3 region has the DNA TGTGCCAGCAGTCAGAGGGGTTTAAGGGGACAGGAATTGGAGCAGTACTTC.

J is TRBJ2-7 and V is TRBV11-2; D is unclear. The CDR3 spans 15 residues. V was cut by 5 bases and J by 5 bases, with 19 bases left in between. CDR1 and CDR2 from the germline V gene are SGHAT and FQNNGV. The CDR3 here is CASSTRRGVLNEQYF. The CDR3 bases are TGTGCCAGCAGCACCCGCCGTGGGGTTCTCAACGAGCAGTACTTC.

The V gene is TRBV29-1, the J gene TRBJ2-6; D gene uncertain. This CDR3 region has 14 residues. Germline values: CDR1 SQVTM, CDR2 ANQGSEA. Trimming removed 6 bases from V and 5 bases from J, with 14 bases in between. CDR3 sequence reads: CSVAGSSWANVLTF. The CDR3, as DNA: TGCAGCGTCGCAGGCAGTTCTTGGGCCAACGTCCTGACTTTC.

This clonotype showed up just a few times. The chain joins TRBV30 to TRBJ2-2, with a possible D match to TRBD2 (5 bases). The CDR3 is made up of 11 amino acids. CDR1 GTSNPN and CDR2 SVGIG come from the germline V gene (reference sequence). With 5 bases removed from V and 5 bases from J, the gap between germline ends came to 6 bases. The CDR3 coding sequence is TGTGCCTGGGGGGAGACCGGGGAGCTGTTTTTT. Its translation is CAWGETGELFF.

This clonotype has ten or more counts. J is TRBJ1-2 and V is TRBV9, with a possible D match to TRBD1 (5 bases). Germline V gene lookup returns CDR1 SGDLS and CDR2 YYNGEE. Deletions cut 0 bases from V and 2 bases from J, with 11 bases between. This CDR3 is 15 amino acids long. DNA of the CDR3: TGTGCCAGCAGCGTAGGGTCGGGGCAGAACTATGGCTACACCTTC. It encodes CASSVGSGQNYGYTF.

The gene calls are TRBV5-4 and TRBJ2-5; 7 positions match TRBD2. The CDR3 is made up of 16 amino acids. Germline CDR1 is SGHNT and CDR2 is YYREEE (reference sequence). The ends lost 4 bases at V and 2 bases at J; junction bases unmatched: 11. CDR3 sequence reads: CASSPMEGRDQETQYF. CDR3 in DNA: TGTGCCAGCAGCCCTATGGAAGGGAGGGATCAAGAGACCCAGTACTTC.

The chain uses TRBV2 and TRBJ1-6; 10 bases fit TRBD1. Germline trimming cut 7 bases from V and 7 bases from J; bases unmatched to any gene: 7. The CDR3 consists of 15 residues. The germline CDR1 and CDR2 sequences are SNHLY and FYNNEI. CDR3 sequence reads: CASNRQGAKNSPLHF. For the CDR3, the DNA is TGTGCCAGCAATCGACAGGGGGCGAAAAATTCACCCCTCCACTTT.

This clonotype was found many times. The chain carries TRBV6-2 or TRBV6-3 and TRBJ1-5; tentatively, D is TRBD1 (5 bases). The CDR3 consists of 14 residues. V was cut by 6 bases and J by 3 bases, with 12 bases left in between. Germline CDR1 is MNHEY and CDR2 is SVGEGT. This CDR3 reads CASSGDGTNQPQHF. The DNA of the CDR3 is TGTGCCAGCAGCGGAGACGGGACCAATCAGCCCCAGCATTTT.

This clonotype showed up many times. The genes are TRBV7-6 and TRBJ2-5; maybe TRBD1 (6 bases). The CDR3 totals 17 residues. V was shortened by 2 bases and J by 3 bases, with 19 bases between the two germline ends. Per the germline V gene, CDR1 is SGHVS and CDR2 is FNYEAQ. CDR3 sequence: CASSLPQTDRLKETQYF. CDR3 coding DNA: TGTGCCAGCAGCTTACCGCAGACGGACAGACTAAAAGAGACCCAGTACTTC.

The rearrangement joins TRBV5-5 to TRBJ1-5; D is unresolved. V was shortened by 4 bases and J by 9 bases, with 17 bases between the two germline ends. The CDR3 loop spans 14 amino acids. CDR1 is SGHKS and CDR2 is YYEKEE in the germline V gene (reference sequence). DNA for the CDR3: TGTGCCAGCAGCGTATATCAAAATGCTCGGCCCCAGCATTTT. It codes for CASSVYQNARPQHF.

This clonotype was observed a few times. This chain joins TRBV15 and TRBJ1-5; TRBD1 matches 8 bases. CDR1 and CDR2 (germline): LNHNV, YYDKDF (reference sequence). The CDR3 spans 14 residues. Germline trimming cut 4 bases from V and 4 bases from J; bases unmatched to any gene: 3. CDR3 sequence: CATSTRGPNQPQHF. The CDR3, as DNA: TGTGCCACCAGCACCAGGGGGCCAAATCAGCCCCAGCATTTT.

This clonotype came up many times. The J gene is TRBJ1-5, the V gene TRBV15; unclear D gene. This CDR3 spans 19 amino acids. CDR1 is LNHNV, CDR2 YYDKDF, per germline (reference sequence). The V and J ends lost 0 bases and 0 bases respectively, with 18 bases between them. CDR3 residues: CATSRDPIIGFNSNQPQHF. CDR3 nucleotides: TGTGCCACCAGCAGAGATCCCATCATAGGCTTCAATAGCAATCAGCCCCAGCATTTT.

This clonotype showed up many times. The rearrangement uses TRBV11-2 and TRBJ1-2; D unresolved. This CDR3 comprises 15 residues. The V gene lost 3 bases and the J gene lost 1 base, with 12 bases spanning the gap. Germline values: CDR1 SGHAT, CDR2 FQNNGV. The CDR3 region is CASSLAASINYGYTF. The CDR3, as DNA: TGTGCCAGCAGCTTGGCGGCATCCATTAACTATGGCTACACCTTC.

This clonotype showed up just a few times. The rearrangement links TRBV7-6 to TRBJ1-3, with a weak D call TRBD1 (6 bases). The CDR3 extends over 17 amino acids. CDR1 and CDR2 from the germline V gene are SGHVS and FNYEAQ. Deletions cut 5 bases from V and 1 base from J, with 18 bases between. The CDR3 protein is CASSIGTGGISGNTIYF. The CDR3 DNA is TGTGCCAGCAGCATAGGAACTGGGGGCATTTCTGGAAACACCATATATTTT.

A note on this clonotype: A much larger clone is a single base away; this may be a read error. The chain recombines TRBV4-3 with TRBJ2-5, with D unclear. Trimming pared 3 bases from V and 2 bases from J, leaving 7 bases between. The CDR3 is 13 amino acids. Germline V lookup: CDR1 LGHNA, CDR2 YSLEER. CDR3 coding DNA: TGCGCCAGCAGCCACTCTAGTCAAGAGACCCAGTACTTC. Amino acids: CASSHSSQETQYF.

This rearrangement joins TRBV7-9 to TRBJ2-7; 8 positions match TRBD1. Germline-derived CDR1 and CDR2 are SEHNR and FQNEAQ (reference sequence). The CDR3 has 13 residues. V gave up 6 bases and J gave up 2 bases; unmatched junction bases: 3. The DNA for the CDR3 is TGTGCCAGCAGACAGGGGGATACCTACGAGCAGTACTTC. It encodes CASRQGDTYEQYF. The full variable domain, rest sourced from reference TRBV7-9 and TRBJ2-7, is DTGVSQNPRHKITKRGQNVTFRCDPISEHNRLYWYRQTLGQGPEFLTYFQNEAQLEKSRLLSDRFSAERPKGSFSTLEIQRTEQGDSAMYLCASRQGDTYEQYFGPGTRLTVT.